This T cell receptor beta chain came from a study of T cell responses to AZD1222 COVID-19 vaccine. On this clone: No antigen is known for it. Additional DNA sequences in this sample encode the identical CDR3.

Second doses that came at about 4 or about 12 weeks were put together. Germline CDR1 LGHDT, CDR2 YNNKEL (reference sequence). CDR3 size: 11 residues. V lost 1 base to trimming and J lost 5 bases, with 3 bases between them. Notes on the study in general: Vaccination with two AZD1222 doses was followed by a rise in Spike-specific TCR breadth and depth. The donors showed a predominance of white British ancestry and of females, with possible underestimation of clonal diversity.

TCRdb's copy holds only in-frame clones and misses some; the assay was immunoSEQ multiplex PCR. The profile shows around 89,000 clones, about nine tenths of them singletons. Source: peripheral blood, taken 28 days after the second AZD1222 dose. V is TRBV3-1 (or the pseudogene TRBV3-2) and J is TRBJ2-7, with no clear D. This TCR was sampled from an adult who received the AZD1222 COVID-19 vaccine. The CDR3 reads CASSQVNEQYF. In DNA form, the CDR3 reads TGTGCCAGCAGCCAAGTAAACGAGCAGTACTTC.